This T cell receptor (beta chain) stems from a study of T cells expressing NK-cell markers. Points from the study as a whole: Expanded NKG2C+ T cell clones had unclear HCMV specificity.

TCRdb reprocessed the 5' RACE reads, with one entry per CDR3 protein and no DNA. This sample contains 400,000 or so distinct CDR3 sequences. As regards this clonotype: The target antigen is unknown.

CDR1 is DFQATT, CDR2 SNEGSKA, per germline (reference sequence). The CDR3 spans 16 residues. V and J are TRBV20-1 and TRBJ2-1; TCRdb proposes TRBD2, but this gene call is untestable without DNA. The receptor was derived from a woman between 45 and 65 years old in good health. The sample comprised blood T cells: a sorted CD56 or NKG2C T cell subset, CD4+ or CD8+ T cells, or bulk PBMC T cells (not recorded which). The CDR3 sequence: CSANSGRAEGQNEQFF.